The 21 T cell receptor beta chains reported below all come from one sample, sequenced in a study of Ad26.COV2.S vaccination and SARS-CoV-2 variants. Regarding treatment: some 19 received Ad26.COV2.S at low or high dose, single or two shots; five or six received placebo; per-sample allocation not given. Sample collection was performed on day 63 after the first vaccine or placebo injection. The method was immunoSEQ multiplex PCR; TCRdb's version includes in-frame clones alone and lacks a portion of them. The sample includes about 220,000 clones, 85% to 90% seen only once; the top ten take around a tenth. The sample was peripheral blood, taken in a trial of Ad26.COV2.S vaccine versus placebo. These receptors all come from a person aged 18-65 years who received the Ad26.COV2.S COVID-19 vaccine or a placebo.

A few counts support this clone. The chain carries TRBV9 and TRBJ2-7, with D possibly matching TRBD1 (6 bases). CDR1 is SGDLS and CDR2 is YYNGEE in the germline V gene. The V end lost 2 bases, the J end lost 5 bases, and 17 bases lay between the germline ends. CDR3 size: 15 residues. The CDR3 here is CASSVGIARGHEQYF. CDR3 coding DNA: TGTGCCAGCAGCGTCGGAATTGCCAGGGGCCACGAGCAGTACTTC.

This clone appeared once. This chain joins TRBV9 and TRBJ2-3, with D perhaps matching TRBD2 (6 bases). This CDR3 has 13 residues. Germline CDR1 is SGDLS and CDR2 is YYNGEE. V lost 4 bases, J lost 1 base, and 7 bases lay in between. The CDR3 here is CASSPGGTDTQYF. In nucleotides, the CDR3 is TGTGCCAGCAGCCCGGGGGGCACAGATACGCAGTATTTT. Supplemented by reference TRBV9 and TRBJ2-3, the full variable domain reads DSGVTQTPKHLITATGQRVTLRCSPRSGDLSVYWYQQSLDQGLQFLIQYYNGEERAKGNILERFSAQQFPDLHSELNLSSLELGDSALYFCASSPGGTDTQYFGPGTRLTVL.

The gene calls are TRBV6-5 and TRBJ1-1, with D maybe TRBD1 (5 bases). Trimming stripped 2 bases from V and 1 base from J, with 8 bases between. The CDR3 contains 14 residues. CDR1 is MNHEY and CDR2 is SVGAGI in the germline V gene. In nucleotides, the CDR3 is TGTGCCAGCAGTTACCTAGGACAGAACACTGAAGCTTTCTTT. The encoded protein is CASSYLGQNTEAFF.

The chain has TRBV10-1 and TRBJ1-1, with D perhaps TRBD1 (5 bases). The CDR3 is 14 amino acids. Germline CDR1 and CDR2: WNHNN and SYGVQD (reference sequence). Trimming removed 0 bases from V and 7 bases from J, with 12 bases in between. CDR3 region: CASSESTGTLEAFF. CDR3 in DNA: TGCGCCAGCAGTGAGTCGACGGGGACCCTTGAAGCTTTCTTT.

This rearrangement joins TRBV5-1 to TRBJ2-7; 11 bases agree with TRBD2. The V gene's germline CDR1 is SGHRS and CDR2 YFSETQ. V dropped 1 base and J dropped 2; count of bases not matched to a gene: 11. The CDR3 contains 18 residues. CDR3 amino acids: CASSLLQAGLAEAYEQYF. CDR3 in DNA: TGCGCCAGCAGCTTGCTCCAGGCGGGACTAGCGGAAGCCTACGAGCAGTACTTC.

The chain links TRBV6-6 to TRBJ1-5; no clear D. V was cut by 7 bases and J by 7 bases, with 17 bases left in between. CDR1 and CDR2 from the germline V gene are MNHNY and SVGAGI (reference sequence). CDR3 size: 14 residues. CDR3 in DNA: TGTGCCAGCATGAAACTGGGTTTGCTCCAGCCCCAGCATTTT. The encoded protein is CASMKLGLLQPQHF.

This chain uses TRBV6-5 with TRBJ2-1, with TRBD1 identical over 7 bases. The trim removed 6 bases at V and 2 bases at J, leaving 7 bases unmatched. This CDR3 spans 15 amino acids. CDR1 is MNHEY, CDR2 SVGAGI, per germline. The CDR3 loop reads CASSQDRVPYNEQFF. The CDR3, as DNA: TGTGCCAGCAGCCAAGACAGGGTACCCTACAATGAGCAGTTCTTC.

The rearrangement uses TRBV11-2 and TRBJ2-5, with D perhaps matching TRBD2 (6 bases). With 1 base removed from V and 3 bases from J, the gap between germline ends came to 18 bases. This CDR3 spans 17 amino acids. Germline lookup yields CDR1 SGHAT and CDR2 FQNNGV. The CDR3 is CASSLGVLRESKETQYF. The CDR3 bases are TGTGCCAGCAGCTTAGGGGTTCTACGGGAGAGTAAAGAGACCCAGTACTTC.

This chain uses TRBV7-2 with TRBJ2-5; D is uncertain. V dropped 5 bases and J dropped 5 bases, with 9 bases sitting between them. CDR1 is SGHTA, CDR2 FQGNSA, per germline. The CDR3 covers 12 residues. The CDR3 DNA sequence: TGTGCCAGCAGCCACGGACGGGAGACCCAGTACTTC. Residues: CASSHGRETQYF.

The chain recombines TRBV2 with TRBJ1-1; D unclear. Trimming shortened V by 10 bases and J by 1 base, and 16 bases separated the two germline ends. Germline loops: CDR1 SNHLY, CDR2 FYNNEI. CDR3 length equals 14 residues. CDR3 sequence reads: CATADAFGNTEAFF. Written as DNA, the CDR3 is TGTGCCACCGCGGACGCATTCGGGAACACTGAAGCTTTCTTT.

The chain joins TRBV6-6 to TRBJ2-5; either TRBD1 or TRBD2 may supply D (6 bases each). The CDR3 is 15 residues long. V lost 4 bases and J lost 0, with 12 bases in between. From germline, CDR1 is MNHNY and CDR2 SVGAGI (reference sequence). The DNA of the CDR3 is TGTGCCAGCAGTTTAAGGGGGAGGTACCAAGAGACCCAGTACTTC. This encodes CASSLRGRYQETQYF.

V gene TRBV27 combines with J gene TRBJ1-2; 8 nucleotides agree with TRBD1. The V segment lost 5 bases and the J segment 4 bases; nucleotides outside the gene matches: 15. CDR1 is MNHEY and CDR2 is SMNVEV in the germline V gene (reference sequence). The CDR3 extends over 17 amino acids. The CDR3 loop reads CASSRTPGGAGSYGYTF. The CDR3 bases are TGTGCCAGCAGTCGAACGCCAGGGGGCGCGGGAAGCTATGGCTACACCTTC.

The chain combines TRBV7-2 with TRBJ2-3; 13 bases align to TRBD2. The J segment lost 6 bases and the V segment lost 2 bases, leaving 11 bases of the junction unmatched. The CDR3 extends over 18 amino acids. Germline loops: CDR1 SGHTA, CDR2 FQGNSA. The CDR3 coding sequence is TGTGCCAGCAGCTTAACGGGGGGGACTAGCGGGAATAGGGATACGCAGTATTTT. Its protein is CASSLTGGTSGNRDTQYF.

The chain is built from TRBV6-5 and TRBJ2-7; tentative D call: TRBD1 (5 bases). CDR1 and CDR2 from the germline V gene are MNHEY and SVGAGI. The CDR3 totals 12 residues. The V end lost 8 bases, the J end lost 3 bases, and 11 bases lay between the germline ends. The CDR3 region is CASGQGHYEQYF. The CDR3 DNA reads TGTGCCAGCGGACAAGGGCACTACGAGCAGTACTTC.

This clone appeared a few times. V is TRBV11-2 and J is TRBJ2-7; D gene unclear. V lost 2 bases and J lost 7, with 9 bases in between. This CDR3 contains 12 residues. Germline V gene sequence: CDR1 SGHAT, CDR2 FQNNGV. CDR3 sequence: CASSLISGEQYF. The DNA of the CDR3 is TGTGCCAGCAGCTTAATATCTGGGGAGCAGTACTTC.

The count of this clone is one. The rearrangement uses TRBV19 and TRBJ2-7, with 10 positions matching TRBD2. This CDR3 contains 13 residues. The V gene end was trimmed by 8 bases and the J gene end by 1 base; junction bases not matched to a gene: 2. Germline lookup yields CDR1 LNHDA and CDR2 SQIVND (reference sequence). This chain's CDR3 is CASRTSGSYEQYF. CDR3 sequence (DNA): TGTGCCAGTCGGACTAGCGGTTCCTACGAGCAGTACTTC.

The rearrangement joins TRBV29-1 to TRBJ2-7, with TRBD1 matching over 7 bases. Germline CDR1 and CDR2: SQVTM and ANQGSEA. V lost 6 bases, J lost 2 bases, and 1 base stayed unmatched. This CDR3 is built from 11 residues. The CDR3 sequence: CSVGQAYEQYF. The DNA for the CDR3 is TGCAGCGTCGGACAGGCCTACGAGCAGTACTTC.

This chain joins TRBV19 and TRBJ1-6; D gene ambiguous. V gave up 5 bases and J gave up 10 bases, with 15 bases separating them. Germline CDR1 is LNHDA and CDR2 is SQIVND (reference sequence). The CDR3 sequence is 14 residues long. In DNA, the CDR3 is TGTGCCAGTAGTGCTCGGGTGGACCGATCACCCCTCCACTTT. Translating gives CASSARVDRSPLHF. The full variable domain, its missing parts supplied by reference TRBV19 and TRBJ1-6, is DGGITQSPKYLFRKEGQNVTLSCEQNLNHDAMYWYRQDPGQGLRLIYYSQIVNDFQKGDIAEGYSVSREKKESFPLTVTSAQKNPTAFYLCASSARVDRSPLHFGNGTRLTVT.

V gene TRBV11-2 combines with J gene TRBJ2-2; unclear D gene. The ends were cut back, 1 base at V and 0 bases at J, with 6 bases in the middle. Germline V lookup: CDR1 SGHAT, CDR2 FQNNGV. The CDR3 contains 15 residues. The CDR3 sequence: CASSLGQANTGELFF. DNA for the CDR3: TGTGCCAGCAGCTTAGGGCAGGCGAACACCGGGGAGCTGTTTTTT.

The chain joins TRBV9 to TRBJ2-7; 7 nucleotides match TRBD1. The junction had 10 bases not matched to a gene; V was cut back by 3 bases and J by 7 bases. The CDR3 runs to 14 residues. CDR1 SGDLS and CDR2 YYNGEE come from the germline V gene. CDR3 in amino acids: CASSDRGAGGEQYF. Here the CDR3 DNA reads TGTGCCAGCAGCGATCGAGGGGCAGGGGGAGAGCAGTACTTC.

V and J are TRBV7-9 and TRBJ1-6; 8 bases match TRBD1. CDR1 and CDR2 from the germline V gene are SEHNR and FQNEAQ (reference sequence). The trim removed 4 bases at V and 10 bases at J, leaving 9 bases unmatched. The CDR3 is made up of 15 amino acids. DNA for the CDR3: TGTGCCAGCAGCTGGGGTGCAGGGGGCAGGTCACCCCTCCACTTT. Amino acid sequence: CASSWGAGGRSPLHF. The full variable domain, its missing parts supplied by reference TRBV7-9 and TRBJ1-6, is DTGVSQNPRHKITKRGQNVTFRCDPISEHNRLYWYRQTLGQGPEFLTYFQNEAQLEKSRLLSDRFSAERPKGSFSTLEIQRTEQGDSAMYLCASSWGAGGRSPLHFGNGTRLTVT.